These 14 T cell receptor beta chains originate from one sample sequenced in a study of blood T cell repertoires in COVID-19. Sequencing was performed with immunoSEQ multiplex PCR; in TCRdb, only in-frame clones are kept and a portion is missing. The data hold over 300,000 clones, with roughly nine tenths observed a single time. The sample consisted of PBMCs or T cells enriched from blood (not recorded which). The origin of the receptors is a woman between 25 and 40 years old who had recovered from COVID-19.

The chain recombines TRBV6-6 with TRBJ2-4; 13 bases are shared with TRBD2. There are 19 residues in the CDR3. V gave up 5 bases and J gave up 0 bases; unmatched junction bases: 10. Germline V CDR1 and CDR2: MNHNY, SVGAGI (reference sequence). The CDR3 is CASSPLLAGGPGAKNIQYF. DNA of the CDR3: TGTGCCAGCAGTCCGTTACTAGCGGGGGGGCCGGGAGCCAAAAACATTCAGTACTTC.

The chain carries TRBV7-2 and TRBJ2-2, with D possibly being TRBD1 (6 bases). CDR1 and CDR2 from the germline V gene are SGHTA and FQGNSA. The CDR3 contains 17 residues. V was cut by 5 bases and J by 1 base, with 17 bases left in between. CDR3 loop: CASSTPPGQLNTGELFF. DNA for the CDR3: TGTGCCAGCAGCACCCCCCCGGGACAATTGAACACCGGGGAGCTGTTTTTT.

V gene TRBV6-5 combines with J gene TRBJ2-7, with D possibly matching TRBD2 (5 bases). V dropped 2 bases and J dropped 6 bases, with 5 bases sitting between them. Germline-derived CDR1 and CDR2 are MNHEY and SVGAGI. The CDR3 consists of 11 residues. The CDR3: CASSYAGEQYF. The CDR3 DNA is TGTGCCAGCAGTTACGCGGGCGAGCAGTACTTC.

V is TRBV7-2 and J is TRBJ2-1; D is possibly TRBD2 (5 bases). The V gene's germline CDR1 is SGHTA and CDR2 FQGNSA. Trimming left V 2 bases short and J 3 bases short, with 11 bases between. The CDR3 is 15 residues long. CDR3 in amino acids: CASSLTGSLYNEQFF. The CDR3 DNA reads as TGTGCCAGCAGCTTAACGGGGTCTCTCTACAATGAGCAGTTCTTC.

The rearrangement joins TRBV7-2 to TRBJ1-2, with TRBD1 matching 9 bases. Unmatched junction bases numbered 11, after V lost 10 bases and J lost 2 bases. The CDR3 is 15 residues long. The germline V gene has CDR1 SGHTA and CDR2 FQGNSA. The CDR3: CATTPRTGENYGYTF. In DNA form, the CDR3 reads TGTGCCACCACACCCAGGACAGGGGAAAACTATGGCTACACCTTC.

V is TRBV5-1 and J is TRBJ1-1, with 9 bases identical to TRBD1. With 2 bases clipped from V and 5 bases from J, the junction kept 4 bases outside the gene matches. This CDR3 is 14 amino acids long. Germline V gene data show CDR1 as SGHRS and CDR2 as YFSETQ. The CDR3, as DNA: TGCGCCAGCAGCTTTACAGGGGGCAGGACTGAAGCTTTCTTT. Amino acid sequence: CASSFTGGRTEAFF.

About this clone itself: At one end the junction does not follow the germline gene, possibly because of a read error. The chain employs TRBV7-7 and TRBJ2-3; no reliable D call. From germline, CDR1 is SSHAT and CDR2 FNYEAQ (reference sequence). This CDR3 comprises 15 residues. CDR3 residues: CASSLGQTSTDTQYF. The CDR3 DNA is TGTGCTAGCAGCTTAGGGCAGACTAGCACAGATACGCAGTATTTT.

This chain connects TRBV5-6 to TRBJ2-5, with 7 bases aligning to TRBD1. Trimming cost V 0 bases and J 3 bases; bases outside gene matches: 2. This CDR3 is 14 amino acids long. Germline V gives CDR1 SGHDT, CDR2 YYEEEE. CDR3 residues: CASSLVDREETQYF. DNA of the CDR3: TGTGCCAGCAGCTTGGTTGACAGGGAAGAGACCCAGTACTTC.

This chain connects TRBV3-1 (or the pseudogene TRBV3-2) to TRBJ1-6, with a weak D call TRBD1 (5 bases). Germline V gene data show CDR1 as LGHDT and CDR2 as YNNKEL (reference sequence). This CDR3 has 15 residues. V lost 1 base and J 4 bases, leaving 8 bases between the germline ends. The CDR3 region is CASSQGAGYNSPLHF. The CDR3 bases are TGTGCCAGCAGCCAAGGGGCAGGGTATAATTCACCCCTCCACTTT.

This clone came up a few times. The gene calls are TRBV30 and TRBJ2-6; TRBD1 matches 9 bases. The germline CDR1 and CDR2 sequences are GTSNPN and SVGIG (reference sequence). V lost 5 bases, J lost 1 base, and 9 bases stayed unmatched. The CDR3 is made up of 17 amino acids. The CDR3 sequence: CAWGTWGQGSGANVLTF. The DNA for the CDR3 is TGTGCCTGGGGAACATGGGGACAGGGATCTGGGGCCAACGTCCTGACTTTC. Looking up the rest from reference TRBV30 and TRBJ2-6 gives the full variable domain: SQTIHQWPATLVQPVGSPLSLECTVEGTSNPNLYWYRQAAGRGLQLLFYSVGIGQISSEVPQNLSASRPQDRQFILSSKKLLLSDSGFYLCAWGTWGQGSGANVLTFGAGSRLTVL.

V usage is TRBV7-2 and J usage is TRBJ1-6; D is ambiguous. This CDR3 comprises 15 residues. V was shortened by 4 bases and J by 7 bases, with 14 bases between the two germline ends. Germline V lookup: CDR1 SGHTA, CDR2 FQGNSA. The CDR3 DNA reads as TGTGCCAGCAGCTCTGTCCGGCCCAGGAATTCACCCCTCCACTTT. Encoded protein: CASSSVRPRNSPLHF.

This chain connects TRBV6-5 to TRBJ1-2, with D perhaps matching TRBD1 (5 bases). V was clipped by 6 bases and J by 9 bases, with 14 bases between them. Germline V lookup: CDR1 MNHEY, CDR2 SVGAGI. The CDR3 extends over 12 amino acids. In DNA form, the CDR3 reads TGTGCCAGCAGGACGACAGTATGGAGCTACACCTTC. Amino acids: CASRTTVWSYTF.

The chain uses TRBV9 and TRBJ2-5; 9 bases agree with TRBD1. The CDR3 totals 15 residues. Germline V gene lookup returns CDR1 SGDLS and CDR2 YYNGEE. V lost 1 base, J lost 5 bases, and 6 bases stayed unmatched. The CDR3 loop is CASSVTGQGMETQYF. The CDR3 DNA reads as TGTGCCAGCAGCGTAACGGGACAGGGTATGGAGACCCAGTACTTC.

This chain joins TRBV19 and TRBJ1-2; D is unresolved. CDR3 length: 17 residues. Between the trimmed V and J ends, which lost 7 bases and 1 base, there was a span of 22 bases. The germline V gene encodes CDR1 LNHDA and CDR2 SQIVND (reference sequence). The DNA of the CDR3 is TGTGCCAGTACCGACCCGAAGAGTACAGATCTTAACTATGGCTACACCTTC. It yields the protein CASTDPKSTDLNYGYTF.